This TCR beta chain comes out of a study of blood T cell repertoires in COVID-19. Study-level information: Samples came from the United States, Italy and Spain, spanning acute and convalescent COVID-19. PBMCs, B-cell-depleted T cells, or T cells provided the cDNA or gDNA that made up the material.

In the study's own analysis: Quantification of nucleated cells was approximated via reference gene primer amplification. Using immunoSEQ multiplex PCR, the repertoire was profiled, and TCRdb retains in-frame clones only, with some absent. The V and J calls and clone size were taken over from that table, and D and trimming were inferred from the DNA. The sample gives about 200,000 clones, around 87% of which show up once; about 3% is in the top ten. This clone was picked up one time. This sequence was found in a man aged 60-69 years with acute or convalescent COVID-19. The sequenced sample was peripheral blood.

CDR3 loop: CASRPGTGSNQPQHF. The DNA for the CDR3 is TGTGCCAGCAGACCCGGGACAGGTTCTAATCAGCCCCAGCATTTT. The V and J genes are TRBV28 and TRBJ1-5, with 8 positions matching TRBD1. Germline-derived CDR1 and CDR2 are MDHEN and SYDVKM. The V and J ends lost 6 bases and 4 bases, in that order; junction bases with no gene match: 8. CDR3 length: 15 residues.